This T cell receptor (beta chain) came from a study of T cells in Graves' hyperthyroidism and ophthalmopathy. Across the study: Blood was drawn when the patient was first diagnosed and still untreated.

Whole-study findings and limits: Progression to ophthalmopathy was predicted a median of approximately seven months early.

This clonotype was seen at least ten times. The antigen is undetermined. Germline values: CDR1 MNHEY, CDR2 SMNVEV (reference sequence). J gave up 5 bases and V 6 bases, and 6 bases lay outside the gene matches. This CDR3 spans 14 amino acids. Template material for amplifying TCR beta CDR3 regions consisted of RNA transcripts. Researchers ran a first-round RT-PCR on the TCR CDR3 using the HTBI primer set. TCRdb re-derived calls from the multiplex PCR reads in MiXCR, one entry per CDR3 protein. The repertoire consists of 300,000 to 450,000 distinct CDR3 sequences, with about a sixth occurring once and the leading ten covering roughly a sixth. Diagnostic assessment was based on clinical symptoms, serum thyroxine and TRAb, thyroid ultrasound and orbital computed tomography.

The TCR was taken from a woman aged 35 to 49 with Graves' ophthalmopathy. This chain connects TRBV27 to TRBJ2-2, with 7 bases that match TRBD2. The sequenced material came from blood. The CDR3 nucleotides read TGTGCCAGCAGGGGGGGAGCGGGGACCGGGGAGCTGTTTTTT. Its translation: CASRGGAGTGELFF.